This TCR beta chain was recorded in a study of blood T cell repertoires in COVID-19. Study background: T cells, B-cell-depleted T cells, or PBMCs supplied cDNA or gDNA.

The protocol was immunoSEQ multiplex PCR, while the TCRdb copy is restricted to in-frame clones and leaves out a portion. Of about 360,000 clones detected, around 84% appear once; the ten largest clones hold 2.5% to 3.5%. The sample comprised peripheral blood. The receptor's source is a human donor in a cohort sampled during active COVID-19.

CDR3 loop: CASSLLGSNYGYTF. The DNA for the CDR3 is TGTGCCAGCAGCTTACTGGGCTCTAACTATGGCTACACCTTC. J is TRBJ1-2 and V is TRBV7-9; no clear D. Germline assignment: CDR1 SEHNR and CDR2 FQNEAQ (reference sequence). Trimming left V 2 bases short and J 0 bases short, with 7 bases between. CDR3 size: 14 residues.